This entry lists 13 T cell receptor beta chains sequenced from one sample in a study of T-cell memory formation after mild COVID-19. MiXCR was run by TCRdb on the 5' RACE reads, yielding one entry per CDR3 protein. Of about 240,000 distinct CDR3 sequences listed, roughly a tenth are singletons. Sequenced material: PBMCs or a T cell subset sorted from them (not recorded which). The receptors shown here come from a man between 18 and 35 years old who had mild COVID-19 (a few samples of this study predate the infection). Cell type and time point are not known.

The rearrangement joins TRBV29-1 to TRBJ2-1, with 9 positions matching TRBD2. Germline loops: CDR1 SQVTM, CDR2 ANQGSEA. This CDR3 spans 12 amino acids. The junction had 7 bases not matched to a gene; V was cut back by 8 bases and J by 8 bases. The CDR3 bases are TGCAGCACGAGGACTAGCGTCTATGAGCAGTTCTTC. Amino acids: CSTRTSVYEQFF.

The chain couples TRBV11-2 to TRBJ2-3; perhaps TRBD2 as D (5 bases). There are 13 residues in the CDR3. CDR1 is SGHAT and CDR2 is FQNNGV in the germline V gene. V lost 2 bases, J lost 5 bases, and 8 bases lay in between. In DNA, the CDR3 is TGTGCCAGCAGCTTATCGAGGGAAGATACGCAGTATTTT. This codes for CASSLSREDTQYF.

This clonotype was seen only a few times. This chain uses TRBV4-2 with TRBJ1-2; a possible D gene is TRBD1 (5 bases). This CDR3 contains 16 residues. The V and J ends lost 3 bases and 0 bases respectively, with 14 bases between them. Germline V gene data show CDR1 as LGHNA and CDR2 as YNFKEQ. The CDR3 DNA is TGTGCCAGCAGCCACGGGGGGTCAGGAACTAACTATGGCTACACCTTC. It encodes CASSHGGSGTNYGYTF.

The chain recombines TRBV6-2 or TRBV6-3 with TRBJ2-7, with 11 bases fitting TRBD2. The CDR3 has 17 residues. V trimming: 6 bases; J trimming: 3 bases; junction bases outside the gene matches: 13. CDR1 is MNHEY and CDR2 is SVGEGT in the germline V gene. In DNA form, the CDR3 reads TGTGCCAGCAGCCCCCTCGGGCTAGCGGGAGGTTACTACGAGCAGTACTTC. This gives the protein CASSPLGLAGGYYEQYF.

The chain recombines TRBV7-9 with TRBJ1-2; D unclear. V was pared by 7 bases and J by 4 bases, with 13 bases between. CDR1 SEHNR and CDR2 FQNEAQ come from the germline V gene (reference sequence). CDR3 size: 13 residues. The CDR3 DNA is TGTGCCAGCATGCCGAACAACTTCTATGGCTACACCTTC. Encoded protein: CASMPNNFYGYTF.

The chain is built from TRBV5-1 and TRBJ1-3; D may be TRBD1 (6 bases). Germline V gives CDR1 SGHRS, CDR2 YFSETQ. V dropped 4 bases and J dropped 4 bases, with 18 bases sitting between them. The CDR3 contains 16 residues. This CDR3 reads CASSRGVAGDGNTIYF. CDR3 DNA: TGCGCCAGCAGCCGTGGAGTCGCAGGGGACGGAAACACCATATATTTT.

This clonotype was seen many times. The rearrangement joins TRBV20-1 to TRBJ2-1; tentative D call: TRBD1 (5 bases). Germline CDR1 DFQATT, CDR2 SNEGSKA (reference sequence). The CDR3 consists of 14 residues. Trimming took 4 bases from V and 6 from J, leaving 16 bases between them. The CDR3 DNA sequence: TGCAGTGCTACCCAGGGCCGGTCGGGCAATGAGCAGTTCTTC. Its translation: CSATQGRSGNEQFF.

The chain is built from TRBV7-2 and TRBJ1-5; D unclear. The CDR3 runs to 14 residues. V gave up 8 bases and J gave up 5 bases, with 16 bases separating them. Germline V CDR1 and CDR2: SGHTA, FQGNSA. CDR3 sequence (DNA): TGTGCCAGCGCCCCCCAACCCGTCGATCAGCCCCAGCATTTT. Its protein product is CASAPQPVDQPQHF.

This clonotype came up a few times. V gene TRBV6-2 or TRBV6-3 combines with J gene TRBJ1-2; D unclear. CDR1 MNHEY and CDR2 SVGEGT come from the germline V gene. Trimming left V 3 bases short and J 3 bases short, with 5 bases between. This CDR3 contains 12 residues. The CDR3 protein is CASSYGDYGYTF. CDR3 in DNA: TGTGCCAGCAGTTATGGAGACTATGGCTACACCTTC.

This clonotype appeared many times. The CDR3 is CASSLDGYSTDTQYF. The CDR3 DNA follows: TGCGCCAGCAGCTTGGATGGGTATAGCACAGATACGCAGTATTTT. V is TRBV5-1 and J is TRBJ2-3; D not certain. Germline V gene data show CDR1 as SGHRS and CDR2 as YFSETQ. Trimming shortened V by 0 bases and J by 0 bases, and 8 bases separated the two germline ends. CDR3 length: 15 residues.

The rearrangement uses TRBV6-2 or TRBV6-3 and TRBJ2-7; 10 bases are a match to TRBD1. Germline V gives CDR1 MNHEY, CDR2 SVGEGT. V gave up 5 bases and J gave up 4 bases; unmatched junction bases: 14. CDR3 length: 17 amino acids. The CDR3 reads CASSQLIPGQGQYEQYV. The CDR3 DNA reads as TGTGCCAGCAGTCAACTTATTCCGGGACAGGGGCAATACGAGCAGTACGTC.

The gene calls are TRBV7-9 and TRBJ2-3; 7 positions agree with TRBD1. This CDR3 comprises 17 residues. V lost 1 base to trimming and J lost 4 bases; unmatched junction nucleotides: 11. CDR1 SEHNR and CDR2 FQNEAQ come from the germline V gene (reference sequence). CDR3 residues: CASSLVWDSFGADTQYF. CDR3 in DNA: TGTGCCAGCAGCTTAGTCTGGGACAGCTTTGGAGCAGATACGCAGTATTTT.

This clonotype has only a few counts. The chain links TRBV7-2 to TRBJ1-5, with a possible D match to TRBD1 (6 bases). The CDR3 is made up of 15 amino acids. V lost 5 bases, J lost 1 base, and 12 bases lay in between. Germline loops: CDR1 SGHTA, CDR2 FQGNSA. The CDR3 sequence: CASSLPDRSNQPQHF. DNA of the CDR3: TGTGCCAGCAGCCTACCTGACAGGAGCAATCAGCCCCAGCATTTT.